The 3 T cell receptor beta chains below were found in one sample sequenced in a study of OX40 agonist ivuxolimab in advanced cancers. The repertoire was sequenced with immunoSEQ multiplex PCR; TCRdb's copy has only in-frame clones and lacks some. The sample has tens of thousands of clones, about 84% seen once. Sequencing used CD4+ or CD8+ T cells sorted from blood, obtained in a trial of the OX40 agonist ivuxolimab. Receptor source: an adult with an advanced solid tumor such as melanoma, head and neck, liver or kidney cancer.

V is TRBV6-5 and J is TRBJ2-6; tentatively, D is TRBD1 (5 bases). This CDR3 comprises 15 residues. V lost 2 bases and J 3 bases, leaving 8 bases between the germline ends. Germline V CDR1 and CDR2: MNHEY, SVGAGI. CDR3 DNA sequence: TGTGCCAGCAGTTACCAGGGTGGTGGGGCCAACGTCCTGACTTTC. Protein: CASSYQGGGANVLTF.

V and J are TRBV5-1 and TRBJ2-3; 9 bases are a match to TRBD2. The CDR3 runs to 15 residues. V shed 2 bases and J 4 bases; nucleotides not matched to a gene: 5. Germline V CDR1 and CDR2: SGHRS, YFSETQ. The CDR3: CASSFGGGEADTQYF. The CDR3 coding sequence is TGCGCCAGCAGCTTCGGCGGGGGGGAGGCAGATACGCAGTATTTT.

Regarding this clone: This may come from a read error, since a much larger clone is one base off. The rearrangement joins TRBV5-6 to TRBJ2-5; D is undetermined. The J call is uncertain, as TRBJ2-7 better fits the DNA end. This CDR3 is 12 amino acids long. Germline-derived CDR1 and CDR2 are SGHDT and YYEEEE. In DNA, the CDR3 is TGTGCCAGCAGCTTGAGCTCCTACGAGCAGTACTTC. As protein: CASSLSSYEQYF.